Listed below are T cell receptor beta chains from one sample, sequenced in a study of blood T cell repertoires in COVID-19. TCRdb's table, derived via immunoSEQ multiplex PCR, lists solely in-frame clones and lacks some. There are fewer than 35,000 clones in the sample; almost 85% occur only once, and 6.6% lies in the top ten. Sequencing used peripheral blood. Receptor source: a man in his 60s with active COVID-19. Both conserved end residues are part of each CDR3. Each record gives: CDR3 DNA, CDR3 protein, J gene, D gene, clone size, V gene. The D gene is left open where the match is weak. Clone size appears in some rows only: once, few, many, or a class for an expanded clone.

CDR3nt: TGCAGTGCTAGTCCTCTAGATACCTACGAGCAGTACTTC
CDR3aa: CSASPLDTYEQYF
j_gene: TRBJ2-7
d_gene: NA
abundance: NA
v_gene: TRBV20-1

CDR3nt: TGCGCCAGCAGTGAGTCTCGCGGACAGCCCCAAGAGACCCAGTACTTC
CDR3aa: CASSESRGQPQETQYF
j_gene: TRBJ2-5
d_gene: NA
abundance: NA
v_gene: TRBV10-1

CDR3nt: TGTGCCAGCAGCCCTGGACAGGGATCGGCTTTCTTT
CDR3aa: CASSPGQGSAFF
j_gene: TRBJ1-1
d_gene: TRBD1
abundance: NA
v_gene: TRBV3-1/TRBV3-2

CDR3nt: TGTGCCACCAGTGATTTAAGAGGTAGACAGGGGAACACCGGGGAGCTGTTTTTT
CDR3aa: CATSDLRGRQGNTGELFF
j_gene: TRBJ2-2
d_gene: TRBD1
abundance: NA
v_gene: TRBV24-1

CDR3nt: TGTGCCAGCAGCTCGGACAGGGTTGGGTACGAGCAGTACTTC
CDR3aa: CASSSDRVGYEQYF
j_gene: TRBJ2-7
d_gene: TRBD1
abundance: NA
v_gene: TRBV7-9

CDR3nt: TGTGCCAGCAGTGAATTTAGATTCGGAGGGGGCGACCATAGCGAGCAGTACTTC
CDR3aa: CASSEFRFGGGDHSEQYF
j_gene: TRBJ2-7
d_gene: NA
abundance: NA
v_gene: TRBV25-1

CDR3nt: TGTGCCAGCAGTGGGCAACCCACAGGGTCCGCAGGAAACACCATATATTTT
CDR3aa: CASSGQPTGSAGNTIYF
j_gene: TRBJ1-3
d_gene: NA
abundance: once
v_gene: TRBV6-1

CDR3nt: TGTGCCAGCAGTTACCGTGGAGCGGGAGGTCGCGAGCAGTACTTC
CDR3aa: CASSYRGAGGREQYF
j_gene: TRBJ2-7
d_gene: TRBD2
abundance: NA
v_gene: TRBV6-5

CDR3nt: TGTGCCATTCATGACTATCTGAACAACGAGCAGTACTTC
CDR3aa: CAIHDYLNNEQYF
j_gene: TRBJ2-7
d_gene: NA
abundance: NA
v_gene: TRBV10-3

CDR3nt: TGTGCCAGCAGCGCTGCAGAGGGTCAATTAGCCAAAAACATTCAGTACTTC
CDR3aa: CASSAAEGQLAKNIQYF
j_gene: TRBJ2-4
d_gene: NA
abundance: NA
v_gene: TRBV9

CDR3nt: TGTGCCAGCAGCTTAGATTCTTCGGTCCCTGAGCAGTTCTTC
CDR3aa: CASSLDSSVPEQFF
j_gene: TRBJ2-1
d_gene: NA
abundance: NA
v_gene: TRBV11-3

CDR3nt: TGCGCCAGCAGCTTGGAGCTAAGAAAAGAACTCTACGAGCAGTACTTC
CDR3aa: CASSLELRKELYEQYF
j_gene: TRBJ2-7
d_gene: NA
abundance: NA
v_gene: TRBV5-1

CDR3nt: TGCGCCAGCAGTGGGGACAGGGTCTGGGATAATTCACCCCTCCACTTT
CDR3aa: CASSGDRVWDNSPLHF
j_gene: TRBJ1-6
d_gene: TRBD1
abundance: NA
v_gene: TRBV10-2

CDR3nt: TGTGCCAGCAGCTTAACAGGACCGAACACTGAAGCTTTCTTT
CDR3aa: CASSLTGPNTEAFF
j_gene: TRBJ1-1
d_gene: NA
abundance: NA
v_gene: TRBV7-9

CDR3nt: TGTGCCAGCAGCTTAGACGGTACGCCTATGACCCAGCATTTT
CDR3aa: CASSLDGTPMTQHF
j_gene: TRBJ1-5
d_gene: NA
abundance: NA
v_gene: TRBV7-9

CDR3nt: TGTGCCAGCAGTTACCCCCAGGGGGACACAGATACGCAGTATTTT
CDR3aa: CASSYPQGDTDTQYF
j_gene: TRBJ2-3
d_gene: TRBD1
abundance: NA
v_gene: TRBV6-2/TRBV6-3

CDR3nt: TGTGCCAGCAGGCCCCCGCAGGGCGCAATGTCACCCCTCCACTTT
CDR3aa: CASRPPQGAMSPLHF
j_gene: TRBJ1-6
d_gene: NA
abundance: NA
v_gene: TRBV6-1

CDR3nt: TGTGCCAGCAGCGCGGGACTAGATGTGGGTACGCAGTATTTT
CDR3aa: CASSAGLDVGTQYF
j_gene: TRBJ2-3
d_gene: TRBD2
abundance: once
v_gene: TRBV13

CDR3nt: TGTGCCAGTAGTCCCCCCACCGGGAGCGCCGCCTTACCCTACAATGAGCAGTTCTTC
CDR3aa: CASSPPTGSAALPYNEQFF
j_gene: TRBJ2-1
d_gene: NA
abundance: once
v_gene: TRBV19

CDR3nt: TGCGCCAGCAGCTTGGGTCCCCAACTGGCGGGAGGGCCAGGGGAGCAGTTCTTC
CDR3aa: CASSLGPQLAGGPGEQFF
j_gene: TRBJ2-1
d_gene: TRBD2
abundance: NA
v_gene: TRBV5-1

CDR3nt: TGTGCCAGCAGCAGAGTAGCGGGAGGGCCTCAAGAGACCCAGTACTTC
CDR3aa: CASSRVAGGPQETQYF
j_gene: TRBJ2-5
d_gene: TRBD2
abundance: NA
v_gene: TRBV5-6

CDR3nt: TGTGCCAGCAGGGCGGGGTACAATGAGCAGTTCTTC
CDR3aa: CASRAGYNEQFF
j_gene: TRBJ2-1
d_gene: NA
abundance: NA
v_gene: TRBV2

CDR3nt: TGTGCCAGCAGGTTTAACGGGAGACACACCTACAATGAGCAGTTCTTC
CDR3aa: CASRFNGRHTYNEQFF
j_gene: TRBJ2-1
d_gene: NA
abundance: NA
v_gene: TRBV28

CDR3nt: TGTGCCAGTAGTATAGATCGGGGACTAGGAGGCAATGAGCAGTTCTTC
CDR3aa: CASSIDRGLGGNEQFF
j_gene: TRBJ2-1
d_gene: TRBD2
abundance: once
v_gene: TRBV19

CDR3nt: TGTGCCAGCAAGAGGGCCTCCGGCGCAGATACGCAGTATTTT
CDR3aa: CASKRASGADTQYF
j_gene: TRBJ2-3
d_gene: NA
abundance: NA
v_gene: TRBV6-5

CDR3nt: TGTGCCAGCAGTCGAAGCCGGACAGGGGTAGGCAACTACGAGCAGTACTTC
CDR3aa: CASSRSRTGVGNYEQYF
j_gene: TRBJ2-7
d_gene: TRBD1
abundance: NA
v_gene: TRBV28

CDR3nt: TGTGCCAGCAAGAGACTAGCGGGGTTCTATGAGCAGTTCTTC
CDR3aa: CASKRLAGFYEQFF
j_gene: TRBJ2-1
d_gene: TRBD2
abundance: NA
v_gene: TRBV7-2

CDR3nt: TGTGCCAGCAGCGCCTTACTAGTCCGGGAGACCCAGTACTTC
CDR3aa: CASSALLVRETQYF
j_gene: TRBJ2-5
d_gene: NA
abundance: NA
v_gene: TRBV7-7

CDR3nt: TGTGCCAGCAGCTTAGGTTCTTACGAGCAGTACTTC
CDR3aa: CASSLGSYEQYF
j_gene: TRBJ2-7
d_gene: NA
abundance: once
v_gene: TRBV11-2

CDR3nt: TGCGCCAGCAGCCCCACAGGGGGCATGGGTGGCTACACCTTC
CDR3aa: CASSPTGGMGGYTF
j_gene: TRBJ1-2
d_gene: TRBD1
abundance: NA
v_gene: TRBV5-1

CDR3nt: TGTGCCAGCAGTTCCGAAGGGGGTTGGGGGGAGACCCAGTACTTC
CDR3aa: CASSSEGGWGETQYF
j_gene: TRBJ2-5
d_gene: NA
abundance: NA
v_gene: TRBV28

CDR3nt: TGTGCCAGCAGCTTGGCCCGCGGGAGGGCCTACGAGCAGTACTTC
CDR3aa: CASSLARGRAYEQYF
j_gene: TRBJ2-7
d_gene: TRBD2
abundance: NA
v_gene: TRBV5-8

CDR3nt: TGTGCCAGCAGCACCTTAGCGGGAGTGGGGACCCAGTACTTC
CDR3aa: CASSTLAGVGTQYF
j_gene: TRBJ2-5
d_gene: TRBD2
abundance: NA
v_gene: TRBV7-9

CDR3nt: TGTGCCAGCAGTCGCCATAATCGTGGCAAGCAGTACTTC
CDR3aa: CASSRHNRGKQYF
j_gene: TRBJ2-7
d_gene: NA
abundance: few
v_gene: TRBV12-3/TRBV12-4

CDR3nt: TGTGCCAGCAGCCGCGGTAGCGACCCAGATACGCAGTATTTT
CDR3aa: CASSRGSDPDTQYF
j_gene: TRBJ2-3
d_gene: NA
abundance: NA
v_gene: TRBV9

CDR3nt: TGTGCCAGCAGTTCTATTCCCCTCTCCTACGAGCAGTACTTC
CDR3aa: CASSSIPLSYEQYF
j_gene: TRBJ2-7
d_gene: NA
abundance: once
v_gene: TRBV27

CDR3nt: TGTGCCAGCAGTCTCCGGACAGGGGGAAGCTCCTATAATTCACCCCTCCACTTT
CDR3aa: CASSLRTGGSSYNSPLHF
j_gene: TRBJ1-6
d_gene: TRBD1
abundance: medium-sized
v_gene: TRBV11-2

CDR3nt: TGTGCCAGTAGTATGAGGACTTCCCCCCTCCCCGAGCAGTACTTC
CDR3aa: CASSMRTSPLPEQYF
j_gene: TRBJ2-7
d_gene: NA
abundance: NA
v_gene: TRBV19

CDR3nt: TGTGCCAGCAGTTTCGGAGTGACAGGGGGTTCGGAGACCCAGTACTTC
CDR3aa: CASSFGVTGGSETQYF
j_gene: TRBJ2-5
d_gene: TRBD1
abundance: NA
v_gene: TRBV28

CDR3nt: TGTGCCAGCAGCTCACCCGCTGCGGGAACTGAAGCTTTCTTT
CDR3aa: CASSSPAAGTEAFF
j_gene: TRBJ1-1
d_gene: NA
abundance: NA
v_gene: TRBV27

CDR3nt: TGTGCCAGCAGTTCTAGATACAATGAGCAGTTCTTC
CDR3aa: CASSSRYNEQFF
j_gene: TRBJ2-1
d_gene: NA
abundance: NA
v_gene: TRBV27

CDR3nt: TGTGCCAGTAGTAAAGGGACAGGGAAGGGACGCACTGAAGCTTTCTTT
CDR3aa: CASSKGTGKGRTEAFF
j_gene: TRBJ1-1
d_gene: TRBD1
abundance: NA
v_gene: TRBV19

CDR3nt: TGTGCCAGTATCACCGGGGACATCTTCCCGATGAACACTGAAGCTTTCTTT
CDR3aa: CASITGDIFPMNTEAFF
j_gene: TRBJ1-1
d_gene: NA
abundance: NA
v_gene: TRBV28

CDR3nt: TGTGCCAGTAGTACGGGGTCTAACACCGGGGAGCTGTTTTTT
CDR3aa: CASSTGSNTGELFF
j_gene: TRBJ2-2
d_gene: NA
abundance: NA
v_gene: TRBV19

CDR3nt: TGCGCCAGCAGCCAAGTGCTGCTAGCGGGCAATGAGCAGTTCTTC
CDR3aa: CASSQVLLAGNEQFF
j_gene: TRBJ2-1
d_gene: TRBD2
abundance: NA
v_gene: TRBV4-1

CDR3nt: TGTGCCAGCTATTTCCCAGACGAGCAGTACTTC
CDR3aa: CASYFPDEQYF
j_gene: TRBJ2-7
d_gene: NA
abundance: NA
v_gene: TRBV6-5

CDR3nt: TGCGCCAGCAGCTTGGGGACTCAAGAGACCCAGTACTTC
CDR3aa: CASSLGTQETQYF
j_gene: TRBJ2-5
d_gene: NA
abundance: NA
v_gene: TRBV5-1

CDR3nt: TGTGCCAGCAGCTTAATTACAGCGGGAGGGCCGGGGTTCTTC
CDR3aa: CASSLITAGGPGFF
j_gene: TRBJ2-1
d_gene: TRBD2
abundance: NA
v_gene: TRBV7-8

CDR3nt: TGTGCCAGCAGTAGCGGGAGCCGGCTCCCAGATACGCAGTATTTT
CDR3aa: CASSSGSRLPDTQYF
j_gene: TRBJ2-3
d_gene: TRBD2
abundance: NA
v_gene: TRBV27